Following are 18 T cell receptor beta chains from one sample sequenced in a study of Graves' ophthalmopathy and Graves' hyperthyroidism. As the template, RNA transcripts were used to amplify TCR beta CDR3 regions. Investigators did first-round RT-PCR with HTBI primers, then second-round multiplex PCR. TCRdb re-derived calls from the multiplex PCR reads in MiXCR, one entry per CDR3 protein. Altogether more than 1,000,000 distinct CDR3 sequences are present, about 40% being singletons, with the ten largest covering around 10%. The sequenced material came from peripheral blood or thyroid tissue (not recorded which). The receptors derive from an adult man with Graves' hyperthyroidism.

This clonotype has at least ten counts. This chain uses TRBV10-3 with TRBJ1-1, with 8 bases lining up with TRBD1. The V gene end was trimmed by 10 bases and the J gene end by 2 bases; junction bases not matched to a gene: 6. The CDR3 contains 13 residues. Germline CDR1 and CDR2: ENHRY and SYGVKD. CDR3 amino acids: CASIDRGNTEAFF. The CDR3 DNA reads TGTGCCAGCATAGACAGGGGCAACACTGAAGCTTTCTTT.

This chain uses TRBV6-2 or TRBV6-3 with TRBJ2-2, with 8 bases fitting TRBD1. V lost 4 bases and J lost 9; bases outside the gene matches: 22. The germline V gene encodes CDR1 MNHEY and CDR2 SVGEGT. The CDR3 sequence is 19 residues long. The DNA for the CDR3 is TGTGCCAGCAGTTCACCGGACAGGGAGAGGATCGCCGCCATACGGGAGCTGTTTTTT. Amino acid sequence: CASSSPDRERIAAIRELFF.

This clonotype was detected many times. V gene TRBV6-5 combines with J gene TRBJ1-6; D unclear. The V gene's germline CDR1 is MNHEY and CDR2 SVGAGI. Trimming left V 5 bases short and J 6 bases short, with 14 bases between. This CDR3 is 15 amino acids long. DNA of the CDR3: TGTGCCAGCAGTCCCTGGACGGAAACTAATTCACCCCTCCACTTT. Amino acid sequence: CASSPWTETNSPLHF.

V is TRBV27 and J is TRBJ2-7; 8 positions match TRBD2. V lost 3 bases and J lost 3; bases outside the gene matches: 4. Per germline, CDR1 MNHEY and CDR2 SMNVEV (reference sequence). This CDR3 is built from 14 residues. The CDR3 reads CASSFSGNHYEQYF. DNA for the CDR3: TGTGCCAGCAGTTTTAGCGGGAACCACTACGAGCAGTACTTC.

The rearrangement joins TRBV11-2 to TRBJ2-7, with D maybe TRBD1 (5 bases). The length of the CDR3 is 15 residues. Germline V gives CDR1 SGHAT, CDR2 FQNNGV. V was trimmed by 4 bases and J by 3 bases, leaving 16 bases between them. The CDR3 sequence: CASSSSQGKSYEQYF. The CDR3 DNA reads TGTGCCAGCAGCTCCTCGCAGGGAAAAAGCTACGAGCAGTACTTC.

At least ten counts were recorded for this clonotype. The chain employs TRBV7-9 and TRBJ1-1; 9 bases map to TRBD1. Germline V lookup: CDR1 SEHNR, CDR2 FQNEAQ (reference sequence). V shed 5 bases and J 5 bases; nucleotides not matched to a gene: 12. The CDR3 consists of 16 residues. CDR3 DNA: TGTGCCAGCAGCCCCGACAGGGGGATGACCGAAACTGAAGCTTTCTTT. It encodes CASSPDRGMTETEAFF.

This clonotype was detected many times. This chain links TRBV7-9 with TRBJ1-1; 7 bases fit TRBD1. Trimming cost V 6 bases and J 6 bases; bases outside gene matches: 4. CDR1 is SEHNR, CDR2 FQNEAQ, per germline (reference sequence). This CDR3 is built from 12 residues. The DNA of the CDR3 is TGTGCCAGCAGAAACAGGGGATCTGAAGCTTTCTTT. Translated, it gives CASRNRGSEAFF.

The chain links TRBV20-1 to TRBJ1-5; 7 nucleotides agree with TRBD1. This CDR3 is 11 amino acids long. V shed 5 bases, J shed 8 bases, and the junction held 3 bases outside the gene matches. Germline V lookup: CDR1 DFQATT, CDR2 SNEGSKA (reference sequence). The CDR3: CSADRVEPQHF. CDR3 bases: TGCAGTGCTGACAGGGTTGAGCCCCAGCATTTT.

This clonotype was detected many times. This chain uses TRBV20-1 with TRBJ1-4; D is undetermined. Germline CDR1 is DFQATT and CDR2 is SNEGSKA (reference sequence). V was pared by 6 bases and J by 0 bases, with 17 bases between. CDR3 length equals 16 residues. DNA of the CDR3: TGCAGTGCCGAAGGTCAGGATCTGGCAACTAATGAAAAACTGTTTTTT. Translated: CSAEGQDLATNEKLFF.

Regarding this clonotype: This likely comes from a read error, as the CDR3 has no conserved phenylalanine or tryptophan at its end. The DNA is omitted, as the CDR3 cannot be located on it reliably, and the CDR3 follows TCRdb's listing. This chain connects TRBV15 to TRBJ1-1. The CDR3 spans 16 amino acids, including both terminal residues. Germline CDR1 reads LNHNV; CDR2 reads YYDKDF (reference sequence). This chain's CDR3 is CATSRESGWLATPSVR.

This clonotype was seen just once. A much more abundant neighbour one base away suggests this may be a read error. This sequence joins TRBV9 and TRBJ1-2; D unresolved. The V end was cut by 3 bases, the J end by 2 bases, with 14 bases between. CDR1 and CDR2 from the germline V gene are SGDLS and YYNGEE. The CDR3 covers 15 residues. The CDR3 coding sequence is TGTGCCAGCAGCGCTGGCGGACGACCGAACTATGGCTACACCTTC. Protein product: CASSAGGRPNYGYTF.

This clonotype was counted at least ten times. The gene calls are TRBV20-1 and TRBJ2-6; 7 bases align to TRBD1. V shed 0 bases and J 0 bases; nucleotides not matched to a gene: 8. CDR3 length equals 18 residues. The germline V gene encodes CDR1 DFQATT and CDR2 SNEGSKA (reference sequence). The CDR3 bases are TGCAGTGCTAGAGATGCACCGGGACAGAACTCTGGGGCCAACGTCCTGACTTTC. Its protein product is CSARDAPGQNSGANVLTF.

Only one count was recorded for this clonotype. The genes are TRBV15 and TRBJ2-6; 8 nucleotides line up with TRBD2. Germline loops: CDR1 LNHNV, CDR2 YYDKDF (reference sequence). The junction had 8 bases not matched to a gene; V was cut back by 5 bases and J by 2 bases. This CDR3 spans 17 amino acids. This CDR3 is CATSSYGGVAGANVLTF. The CDR3 DNA reads TGTGCCACCAGCTCGTACGGGGGGGTCGCTGGGGCCAACGTCCTGACTTTC.

V usage is TRBV27 and J usage is TRBJ1-5; D remains ambiguous. V gave up 1 base and J gave up 5 bases, with 6 bases separating them. From germline, CDR1 is MNHEY and CDR2 SMNVEV (reference sequence). The CDR3 covers 13 residues. CDR3 amino acids: CASSLFIDQPQHF. CDR3 in DNA: TGTGCCAGCAGTTTATTTATAGATCAGCCCCAGCATTTT.

This chain connects TRBV15 to TRBJ2-5; the D gene is possibly TRBD1 (6 bases). Germline V gives CDR1 LNHNV, CDR2 YYDKDF (reference sequence). V lost 1 base, J lost 9 bases, and 12 bases lay in between. CDR3 length equals 13 residues. The CDR3 nucleotides are TGTGCCACCAGCAGAGCTTCGTGGGGGCCCCAGTACTTC. Amino acid sequence: CATSRASWGPQYF.

The J gene is TRBJ1-5, the V gene TRBV9; TRBD1 is a possible D gene (6 bases). The CDR3 runs to 15 residues. V lost 3 bases, J lost 5 bases, and 15 bases lay in between. CDR1 and CDR2 (germline): SGDLS, YYNGEE. CDR3 loop: CASSGDTEGYQPQHF. Here the CDR3 DNA reads TGTGCCAGCAGCGGGGACACCGAGGGTTATCAGCCCCAGCATTTT. Full variable domain (outside the CDR3, taken from reference TRBV9 and TRBJ1-5): DSGVTQTPKHLITATGQRVTLRCSPRSGDLSVYWYQQSLDQGLQFLIQYYNGEERAKGNILERFSAQQFPDLHSELNLSSLELGDSALYFCASSGDTEGYQPQHFGDGTRLSIL.

This clonotype was seen more than once but under ten times. The chain couples TRBV11-2 to TRBJ2-2; D gene unclear. Trimming shortened V by 6 bases and J by 6 bases, and 14 bases separated the two germline ends. The CDR3 sequence is 14 residues long. Germline V gene lookup returns CDR1 SGHAT and CDR2 FQNNGV. CDR3 loop: CASRTIKESGELFF. Written as DNA, the CDR3 is TGTGCCAGCAGGACAATCAAGGAGTCCGGGGAGCTGTTTTTT.

The chain combines TRBV27 with TRBJ1-1; TRBD1 is a possible D gene (6 bases). Germline V lookup: CDR1 MNHEY, CDR2 SMNVEV (reference sequence). Trimming removed 7 bases at V and 0 bases at J, with 9 bases between. CDR3 length: 13 amino acids. The CDR3 region is CASTTGMNTEAFF. DNA of the CDR3: TGTGCCAGCACTACAGGGATGAACACTGAAGCTTTCTTT.